The 27 T cell receptor beta chains in this list originate from one sample, sequenced in a study of T-cell memory formation after mild COVID-19. TCRdb redid the calling of the 5' RACE reads with MiXCR, one entry per CDR3 protein. Of almost 350,000 distinct CDR3 sequences in the sample, about 20% were seen once. Sequencing was carried out using PBMCs or a T cell subset sorted from them (not recorded which). These receptors were obtained from a man in his late teens or twenties who had mild COVID-19 (a few samples of this study predate the infection). Cell type and time point are not known.

The chain couples TRBV28 to TRBJ2-5; D possibly matches TRBD1 or TRBD2 (6 bases each). V gave up 6 bases and J gave up 2 bases, with 13 bases separating them. The CDR3 sequence is 14 residues long. CDR1 is MDHEN and CDR2 is SYDVKM in the germline V gene. For the CDR3, the DNA is TGTGCCAGCAGGTCGGGGGCCACTCAAGAGACCCAGTACTTC. Amino acid sequence: CASRSGATQETQYF.

The genes are TRBV6-2 or TRBV6-3 and TRBJ2-5, with 8 bases that match TRBD1. This CDR3 has 20 residues. The germline V gene has CDR1 MNHEY and CDR2 SVGEGT. Germline trimming cut 5 bases from V and 5 bases from J; bases unmatched to any gene: 25. CDR3 sequence: CASSTPRGRVALSIKETQYF. The DNA for the CDR3 is TGTGCCAGCAGTACACCCAGGGGGCGGGTAGCGTTGTCTATTAAGGAGACCCAGTACTTC.

V and J are TRBV7-3 and TRBJ2-1, with a tentative D call TRBD1 (6 bases). The CDR3 length is 13 residues. The germline CDR1 and CDR2 sequences are SGHTA and FQGTGA. Between the trimmed V and J ends, which lost 5 bases and 6 bases, there was a span of 11 bases. CDR3 residues: CASSLDSRNEQFF. The CDR3 nucleotides are TGTGCCAGCAGCCTGGACAGTCGCAATGAGCAGTTCTTC. The variable domain in full, completed from reference TRBV7-3 and TRBJ2-1, reads GAGVSQTPSNKVTEKGKYVELRCDPISGHTALYWYRQSLGQGPEFLIYFQGTGAADDSGLPNDRFFAVRPEGSVSTLKIQRTERGDSAVYLCASSLDSRNEQFFGPGTRLTVL.

This clonotype has only a few counts. V usage is TRBV11-2 and J usage is TRBJ2-3; TRBD1 aligns across 7 bases. V was clipped by 0 bases and J by 6 bases; unmatched bases: 9. The germline V gene has CDR1 SGHAT and CDR2 FQNNGV. The CDR3 sequence is 16 residues long. CDR3 nucleotides: TGTGCCAGCAGCTTAGAAGGGGGCCTCAAGGTGGATACGCAGTATTTT. This sequence encodes CASSLEGGLKVDTQYF.

This chain links TRBV4-3 with TRBJ2-7, with D possibly TRBD2 on 6 matching bases. The CDR3 is 15 amino acids. V shed 4 bases and J shed 2 bases, with 15 bases lying between them. The germline gives CDR1 LGHNA, CDR2 YSLEER. CDR3 protein: CASSPSRTGAYEQYF. CDR3 coding DNA: TGCGCCAGCAGCCCCTCCCGAACGGGGGCCTACGAGCAGTACTTC.

This rearrangement joins TRBV10-3 to TRBJ2-3, with D possibly called TRBD1 or TRBD2 (6 bases each). Trimming pared 10 bases from V and 5 bases from J, leaving 16 bases between. The CDR3 runs 13 residues. In germline, CDR1 is ENHRY, CDR2 SYGVKD. DNA for the CDR3: TGTGCCACGGGGGCCAGGGCTGAAGATACGCAGTATTTT. Encoded protein: CATGARAEDTQYF.

This chain joins TRBV20-1 and TRBJ1-1; perhaps TRBD1 as D (6 bases). Looked up from germline, CDR1 is DFQATT and CDR2 is SNEGSKA (reference sequence). V was shortened by 1 base and J by 5 bases, with 14 bases between the two germline ends. The CDR3 is made up of 14 amino acids. The CDR3 spells CSARGIQGRTEAFF. Here the CDR3 DNA reads TGCAGTGCTAGAGGTATTCAGGGGAGGACTGAAGCTTTCTTT.

This clonotype showed up just a few times. The chain has TRBV7-9 and TRBJ2-5; TRBD2 might be the D (6 bases). Germline V CDR1 and CDR2: SEHNR, FQNEAQ (reference sequence). The CDR3 is 15 amino acids. The V end lost 5 bases, the J end lost 1 base, and 14 bases lay between the germline ends. The CDR3 region has the DNA TGTGCCAGCAGCCATAGCGGAGGGTTCCAAGAGACCCAGTACTTC. Translated: CASSHSGGFQETQYF.

In its sample, this clonotype was seen a few times. This sequence joins TRBV11-2 and TRBJ1-5; the D gene is possibly TRBD1 (5 bases). This CDR3 contains 14 residues. Germline CDR1 SGHAT, CDR2 FQNNGV. The V end lost 8 bases, the J end lost 3 bases, and 14 bases lay between the germline ends. The CDR3 nucleotides are TGTGCCAGCGCCACCTCAGGGTACAATCAGCCCCAGCATTTT. This translates into CASATSGYNQPQHF.

This clonotype was counted many times. V gene TRBV7-2 combines with J gene TRBJ2-1; D not resolved. Trimming cost V 3 bases and J 9 bases, with 6 bases left between them. The CDR3 has 11 residues. CDR1 and CDR2 from the germline V gene are SGHTA and FQGNSA. This CDR3 reads CASSFMSEQFF. For the CDR3, the DNA is TGTGCCAGCAGCTTTATGAGTGAGCAGTTCTTC.

Regarding this clonotype: A much bigger clone sits one base away, suggesting this may be a read error. This chain links TRBV28 with TRBJ1-3; D perhaps matches TRBD1 (5 bases). Germline lookup yields CDR1 MDHEN and CDR2 SYDVKM. The CDR3 runs to 14 residues. Trimming took off 6 bases at V and 0 bases at J, with 9 bases between the two ends. The CDR3, as DNA: TGTGCCAGCAGGTGGGGGTACTCTGGAAACACCATATATTTT. It translates to CASRWGYSGNTIYF.

This rearrangement joins TRBV2 to TRBJ2-2, with D uncertain. This CDR3 is built from 12 residues. Per germline, CDR1 SNHLY and CDR2 FYNNEI. Trimming pared 7 bases from V and 5 bases from J, leaving 8 bases between. CDR3 nucleotide sequence: TGTGCCAGCAACGACGGGACCGGGGAGCTGTTTTTT. The encoded protein is CASNDGTGELFF.

The gene calls are TRBV9 and TRBJ2-1; TRBD1 is a possible D gene (5 bases). Germline loops: CDR1 SGDLS, CDR2 YYNGEE. The V end was cut by 4 bases, the J end by 6 bases, with 14 bases between. The CDR3 spans 14 residues. CDR3 sequence reads: CASSLRVGANEQFF. In DNA, the CDR3 is TGTGCCAGCAGCCTTAGAGTAGGGGCCAATGAGCAGTTCTTC.

This clonotype was seen repeatedly, ten times or more. Its ends do not fully match the called genes, so a read error is possible. This sequence joins TRBV27 and TRBJ2-4; 8 nucleotides align to TRBD1. CDR1 is MNHEY, CDR2 SMNVEV, per germline (reference sequence). This CDR3 is 15 amino acids long. The CDR3, as DNA: TGTGCCAGCAGCCGACAAAGGGACAGGTCAAATGGTCCGTGCTTC. Protein product: CASSRQRDRSNGPCF.

There are a few counts of this clonotype. The V call is TRBV27, the J call TRBJ2-7; weak D call: TRBD2 (7 bases). V gave up 8 bases and J gave up 4 bases, with 15 bases separating them. The CDR3 runs 13 residues. Germline CDR1 reads MNHEY; CDR2 reads SMNVEV (reference sequence). In DNA, the CDR3 is TGTGCCAGCTCAGTGAGGGGGGGTTACGAGCAGTACGTC. Translating it yields CASSVRGGYEQYV.

Here the CDR3 reads CASSILHTEQETQYF. CDR3 nucleotide sequence: TGTGCCAGCAGCATCTTACATACCGAACAAGAGACCCAGTACTTC. The chain uses TRBV6-2 or TRBV6-3 and TRBJ2-5; D uncertain. The V gene's germline CDR1 is MNHEY and CDR2 SVGEGT. With 6 bases removed from V and 2 bases from J, the gap between germline ends came to 16 bases. This CDR3 contains 15 residues.

This clonotype has a handful of counts. This chain links TRBV7-2 with TRBJ1-1; weak D call: TRBD1 (6 bases). CDR1 and CDR2 from the germline V gene are SGHTA and FQGNSA. V shed 5 bases and J shed 5 bases, with 21 bases lying between them. The CDR3 extends over 16 amino acids. CDR3 in DNA: TGTGCCAGCAGCCCAGGGGCCGGACGGGGAGAAACTGAAGCTTTCTTT. It encodes CASSPGAGRGETEAFF.

This clonotype was found a few times. DNA for the CDR3: TGCGCCAGCCGAATACAGGGGGACCAAGAGACCCAGTACTTC. It translates to CASRIQGDQETQYF. The chain is built from TRBV5-1 and TRBJ2-5; 8 bases fit TRBD1. The CDR3 contains 14 residues. J was trimmed by 0 bases and V by 7 bases; bases with no gene match: 5. The germline CDR1 and CDR2 sequences are SGHRS and YFSETQ.

The CDR3 reads CASTGTLPYNEQFF. The CDR3 DNA follows: TGTGCCAGCACCGGGACTCTCCCCTACAATGAGCAGTTCTTC. The chain is built from TRBV19 and TRBJ2-1, with D tentatively TRBD2 (6 bases). The CDR3 runs to 14 residues. Germline V lookup: CDR1 LNHDA, CDR2 SQIVND (reference sequence). V shed 9 bases and J shed 2 bases, with 14 bases lying between them.

The chain couples TRBV3-1 to TRBJ1-2, with D perhaps matching TRBD1 (5 bases). Germline V CDR1 and CDR2: LGHDT, YNNKEL (reference sequence). This CDR3 is built from 14 residues. V was clipped by 0 bases and J by 8 bases, with 13 bases between them. CDR3 amino acids: CASSQEGGGVGYTF. DNA for the CDR3: TGTGCCAGCAGCCAAGAAGGCGGGGGGGTAGGCTACACCTTC.

Here the CDR3 DNA reads TGTGCCAGCAGCTTAGTCGGGGACGGAATTGAAGCTTTCTTT. Translated, it gives CASSLVGDGIEAFF. This chain joins TRBV7-6 and TRBJ1-1; maybe TRBD1 (5 bases). V lost 1 base, J lost 7 bases, and 13 bases lay in between. CDR1 is SGHVS, CDR2 FNYEAQ, per germline. The length of the CDR3 is 14 residues.

The rearrangement links TRBV12-3 or TRBV12-4 to TRBJ2-5; D not resolved. The V end lost 6 bases, the J end lost 5 bases, and 16 bases lay between the germline ends. CDR3 size: 14 residues. Written as DNA, the CDR3 is TGTGCCAGCAGCCCCCAGAACGGGTGGGAGACCCAGTACTTC. Protein: CASSPQNGWETQYF.

This rearrangement joins TRBV7-3 to TRBJ1-2; D remains unclear. Germline V gene sequence: CDR1 SGHTA, CDR2 FQGTGA. Trimming took 8 bases from V and 5 from J, leaving 18 bases between them. CDR3 length: 14 amino acids. CDR3 bases: TGTGCCAGCGGGAGAGGTGGAGAAAATTATGGCTACACCTTC. Amino acids: CASGRGGENYGYTF. Drawing the rest from reference TRBV7-3 and TRBJ1-2, the complete variable domain is GAGVSQTPSNKVTEKGKYVELRCDPISGHTALYWYRQSLGQGPEFLIYFQGTGAADDSGLPNDRFFAVRPEGSVSTLKIQRTERGDSAVYLCASGRGGENYGYTFGSGTRLTVV.

This clonotype was detected a few times. The chain links TRBV28 to TRBJ2-1; the match to TRBD2 covers 12 bases. This CDR3 has 15 amino acids. J was trimmed by 8 bases and V by 6 bases; bases with no gene match: 8. The germline gives CDR1 MDHEN, CDR2 SYDVKM. CDR3 in DNA: TGTGCCAGCAGCCGCCCTAGCGGGGGGGCCCATGAGCAGTTCTTC. This codes for CASSRPSGGAHEQFF.

The chain joins TRBV4-3 to TRBJ1-6, with no clear D. This CDR3 is 16 amino acids long. V lost 2 bases, J lost 5 bases, and 13 bases lay in between. Germline assignment: CDR1 LGHNA and CDR2 YSLEER. DNA of the CDR3: TGCGCCAGCAGCCAAAAACCCAGTGGCAATAATTCACCCCTCCACTTT. Translation: CASSQKPSGNNSPLHF.

This clonotype was counted only a few times. This sequence joins TRBV19 and TRBJ2-3; D may match TRBD1 or TRBD2 (5 bases each). This CDR3 spans 13 amino acids. Germline CDR1 LNHDA, CDR2 SQIVND (reference sequence). Trimming removed 3 bases at V and 5 bases at J, with 9 bases between. Written as DNA, the CDR3 is TGTGCCAGTAGTATTCCAGGGAGAGATACGCAGTATTTT. Amino acid sequence: CASSIPGRDTQYF.

This clonotype was detected a few times. The rearrangement links TRBV29-1 to TRBJ2-3; D may correspond to TRBD1 or TRBD2 (5 bases each). Germline V gives CDR1 SQVTM, CDR2 ANQGSEA. Trimming cost V 5 bases and J 1 base, with 7 bases left between them. The CDR3 is 12 residues long. Written as DNA, the CDR3 is TGCAGCGTTCGAGGGGGCACAGATACGCAGTATTTT. This codes for CSVRGGTDTQYF.